The 10 T cell receptor beta chains below come from one sample, sequenced in a study of blood T cell repertoires in COVID-19. Profiled with immunoSEQ multiplex PCR; TCRdb holds only in-frame clones, not every one. The sample lists roughly 150,000 clones; around 90% were seen once. Sequencing was done on a sample of peripheral blood. These receptors all come from a man younger than 35 with acute or convalescent COVID-19.

This rearrangement joins TRBV24-1 to TRBJ1-5; D remains unclear. V lost 2 bases, J lost 1 base, and 8 bases lay in between. From germline, CDR1 is KGHDR and CDR2 SFDVKD. The length of the CDR3 is 15 residues. The CDR3 region is CATSDSGMSNQPQHF. CDR3 DNA sequence: TGTGCCACCAGTGATTCGGGGATGAGCAATCAGCCCCAGCATTTT.

This chain uses TRBV6-5 with TRBJ1-1, with 8 bases identical to TRBD1. Losses at the gene ends were 8 bases for V and 9 bases for J; bases not matched to a gene: 8. The germline V gene encodes CDR1 MNHEY and CDR2 SVGAGI. This CDR3 comprises 12 residues. The CDR3 DNA sequence: TGTGCCAGCTTTTACCGGGACAGGAAAGCTTTCTTT. Its protein product is CASFYRDRKAFF.

This clone was recorded once. The same CDR3 can be traced to other DNA sequences in this sample. This chain links TRBV5-4 with TRBJ1-3, with D hard to call. Trimming stripped 1 base from V and 0 bases from J, with 5 bases between. This CDR3 spans 14 amino acids. The germline V gene encodes CDR1 SGHNT and CDR2 YYREEE (reference sequence). CDR3 DNA: TGTGCCAGCAGCTTGTCAAACTCTGGAAACACCATATATTTT. Residues: CASSLSNSGNTIYF.

The chain has TRBV5-1 and TRBJ1-2, with D possibly matching TRBD1 (5 bases). With 7 bases removed from V and 4 bases from J, the gap between germline ends came to 11 bases. Germline V gives CDR1 SGHRS, CDR2 YFSETQ. This CDR3 is 12 amino acids long. In DNA form, the CDR3 reads TGCGCCAGCCTCGACAGCATCTATGGCTACACCTTC. This translates into CASLDSIYGYTF.

Points on this clone: This specimen includes other DNA sequences encoding the same CDR3. The CDR3 DNA reads TGTGCTAGTGGTTTGGTGTTGGGGCAGGGGACAGATACGCAGTATTTT. This sequence encodes CASGLVLGQGTDTQYF. This sequence joins TRBV12-5 and TRBJ2-3, with a weak D call TRBD1 (6 bases). The ends were cut back, 0 bases at V and 3 bases at J, with 13 bases in the middle. The CDR3 is made up of 16 amino acids. The germline V gene encodes CDR1 LGHNT and CDR2 FRNRAP.

The J gene is TRBJ1-1, the V gene TRBV27; 8 bases agree with TRBD1. Germline values: CDR1 MNHEY, CDR2 SMNVEV (reference sequence). V shed 5 bases and J 5 bases; nucleotides not matched to a gene: 7. The CDR3 is 14 residues long. The CDR3 spells CASSLLRGQTEAFF. The CDR3 DNA reads TGTGCCAGCAGTCTTCTCAGGGGGCAAACTGAAGCTTTCTTT.

This sequence joins TRBV6-5 and TRBJ2-2; D is possibly TRBD2 (5 bases). V was pared by 6 bases and J by 1 base, with 6 bases between. Per the germline V gene, CDR1 is MNHEY and CDR2 is SVGAGI. The CDR3 has 13 residues. CDR3 in amino acids: CASRGLNTGELFF. The DNA of the CDR3 is TGTGCCAGCAGAGGACTGAACACCGGGGAGCTGTTTTTT.

This rearrangement joins TRBV18 to TRBJ1-2; TRBD1 aligns across 9 bases. The CDR3 covers 15 residues. Per germline, CDR1 KGHSH and CDR2 LQKENI. The trim removed 6 bases at V and 3 bases at J, leaving 8 bases unmatched. The CDR3 sequence: CASSSVGQGDYGYTF. The DNA for the CDR3 is TGTGCCAGCTCCTCAGTGGGACAGGGAGACTATGGCTACACCTTC.

The chain employs TRBV25-1 and TRBJ1-1; D is unclear. Trimming took 8 bases from V and 1 from J, leaving 11 bases between them. This CDR3 has 13 amino acids. CDR1 MGHDK and CDR2 SYGVNS come from the germline V gene. CDR3 protein: CASRSTANTEAFF. The CDR3 nucleotides are TGTGCCAGCCGAAGCACAGCGAACACTGAAGCTTTCTTT.

This chain joins TRBV19 and TRBJ1-2, with D possibly TRBD1 on 5 matching bases. The germline V gene encodes CDR1 LNHDA and CDR2 SQIVND (reference sequence). The V end was cut by 5 bases, the J end by 8 bases, with 15 bases between. The CDR3 contains 13 residues. The CDR3 sequence is CASSRGTPGGYTF. CDR3 sequence (DNA): TGTGCCAGTAGTCGGGGGACCCCAGGCGGCTACACCTTC.